The clone carrying this T cell receptor beta chain has at least ten counts. What it binds is not known. Losses at the gene ends were 4 bases for V and 8 bases for J; bases not matched to a gene: 6. There are 14 residues in the CDR3. Germline V gene data show CDR1 as SGHVS and CDR2 as FQNEAQ. The sample is drawn from a study of prognosis after radiotherapy for stage I lung cancer. Whole-study context: The enrollment of patients with stage I non-small cell lung cancer occurred between April 2018 and 2019. Study-level points and caveats: Patients with distant metastases had lower Shannon entropy after stereotactic body radiation therapy. Samples before stereotactic body radiation therapy had more unique TCR clones (median roughly 9,900 versus 7,200).

With two-round multiplex PCR, TCR beta CDR3 sequences were amplified from genomic DNA. First-round PCR used primers specific to each TRBV and TRBJ gene. TCRdb re-called the multiplex PCR reads through MiXCR, storing one row per CDR3 protein. The data show over 11,000 distinct CDR3 sequences, with 25% to 35% seen just once and 10% to 14% held by the top ten. The source was PBMCs, collected before or after stereotactic body radiation therapy (not recorded which). The sequence was collected from a donor at least 50 years old with non-small cell lung cancer. The rearrangement links TRBV7-8 to TRBJ1-4; TRBD1 aligns across 8 bases. CDR3 amino acids: CASSSDRVDEKLFF. DNA for the CDR3: TGTGCCAGCAGCTCGGACAGGGTAGACGAAAAACTGTTTTTT. The whole variable domain, filled in from reference TRBV7-8 and TRBJ1-4, reads GAGVSQSPRYKVAKRGQDVALRCDPISGHVSLFWYQQALGQGPEFLTYFQNEAQLDKSGLPSDRFFAERPEGSVSTLKIQRTQQEDSAVYLCASSSDRVDEKLFFGSGTQLSVL.